The rows below give T cell receptor beta chains drawn from one sample of a study of T cell responses to AZD1222 COVID-19 vaccine. Data came from immunoSEQ multiplex PCR; TCRdb stores just in-frame clones and leaves some out. The sample shows about 120,000 clones, just over 85% of them seen only once. The sample in question was peripheral blood, obtained on day 0 of AZD1222 vaccination. These receptors were taken from an adult in good health. Each CDR3 is given with its conserved first and last residue. The D gene is left open where the match is weak. The size of a clone is reported for some rows only, either as once, few or many, or as a class for expanded clones.

TRBJ2-5	TRBV6-2/TRBV6-3	NA	NA	CASSYTGTPRDF	TGTGCCAGCAGTTACACCGGGACCCCCCGCGACTTC
TRBJ1-4	TRBV7-9	NA	NA	CASSPFAGGNEKLFF	TGTGCCAGCAGTCCCTTTGCGGGTGGTAATGAAAAACTGTTTTTT
TRBJ1-2	TRBV6-2/TRBV6-3	NA	NA	CASSDINRSNTF	TGTGCCAGCAGTGACATAAACAGGTCCAACACCTTC
TRBJ1-5	TRBV5-1	NA	few	CASRQPQHF	TGCGCCAGCAGACAGCCCCAGCATTTT
TRBJ1-6	TRBV11-2	TRBD1	NA	CASSSRAGGNSPLHF	TGTGCCAGCAGCTCCAGGGCAGGGGGTAATTCACCCCTCCACTTT
TRBJ2-1	TRBV21-1	NA	NA	CASGPREQFF	TGTGCCAGCGGGCCTCGAGAGCAGTTCTTC
TRBJ2-3	TRBV6-2/TRBV6-3	NA	NA	CASSYLGLEADTQYF	TGTGCCAGCAGTTACTTAGGCTTGGAGGCAGATACGCAGTATTTT
TRBJ2-1	TRBV6-5	TRBD2	few	CASMTGTSVSNEQFF	TGTGCCAGCATGACCGGGACTAGCGTAAGCAATGAGCAGTTCTTC
TRBJ1-2	TRBV7-2	TRBD1	NA	CASSLVADREYGYTF	TGTGCCAGCAGCTTAGTTGCAGACAGGGAATATGGCTACACCTTC
TRBJ1-1	TRBV7-9	NA	NA	CASSDVHWDPNTEAFF	TGTGCCAGCAGCGATGTACATTGGGACCCTAACACTGAAGCTTTCTTT
TRBJ2-1	TRBV6-4	TRBD2	NA	CASGASGTSGRDEQFF	TGTGCCAGCGGGGCCTCCGGGACTAGCGGGAGGGATGAGCAGTTCTTC
TRBJ1-2	TRBV6-2/TRBV6-3	NA	NA	CASSYFAGILANYGYTF	TGTGCCAGCAGTTACTTCGCGGGAATTCTAGCTAACTATGGCTACACCTTC
TRBJ1-5	TRBV4-3	NA	NA	CASSQDGDQPQHF	TGCGCCAGCAGCCAAGATGGGGATCAGCCCCAGCATTTT
TRBJ2-2	TRBV7-9	TRBD1	NA	CASSLGDRGPSGELFF	TGTGCCAGCAGCTTGGGTGACAGGGGGCCCTCCGGGGAGCTGTTTTTT
TRBJ2-1	TRBV7-3	NA	once	CASSVDYTSYNEQFF	TGTGCCAGCAGCGTCGACTATACCTCCTACAATGAGCAGTTCTTC
TRBJ2-3	TRBV6-2/TRBV6-3	TRBD1	NA	CASSASGQGINTDTQYF	TGTGCCAGCAGTGCTTCAGGACAGGGAATAAACACAGATACGCAGTATTTT
TRBJ2-1	TRBV9	NA	NA	CASSVDIGVGEQFF	TGTGCCAGCAGCGTAGACATAGGGGTCGGTGAGCAGTTCTTC
TRBJ2-1	TRBV12-3/TRBV12-4	TRBD1	NA	CASSAQTGVSQFF	TGTGCCAGCAGTGCCCAAACAGGGGTTTCCCAGTTCTTC
TRBJ2-1	TRBV24-1	NA	NA	CATSSPGVGGYEQFF	TGTGCCACCAGTAGTCCGGGCGTAGGCGGGTATGAGCAGTTCTTC
TRBJ2-3	TRBV24-1	NA	NA	CATSDLKGDTQYF	TGTGCCACCAGTGATTTGAAGGGGGATACGCAGTATTTT
TRBJ1-3	TRBV30	NA	NA	CAWISRIQGKGNTIYF	TGTGCCTGGATTAGTCGGATTCAGGGGAAGGGAAACACCATATATTTT
TRBJ2-2	TRBV5-1	TRBD2	NA	CASSLAGTSVTGELFF	TGCGCCAGCAGCTTGGCCGGGACTAGCGTCACCGGGGAGCTGTTTTTT
TRBJ1-4	TRBV19	NA	NA	CASSMRMATNEKLFF	TGTGCCAGTAGTATGAGAATGGCAACTAATGAAAAACTGTTTTTT
TRBJ1-3	TRBV7-9	TRBD1	few	CASSKGQGVNTIYF	TGTGCCAGCAGCAAGGGACAGGGGGTCAACACCATATATTTT
TRBJ2-1	TRBV4-3	TRBD1	NA	CASSQDRGFNNEQFF	TGCGCCAGCAGCCAAGACAGGGGGTTCAACAATGAGCAGTTCTTC
TRBJ1-2	TRBV9	NA	NA	CASSVGNTGNGYTF	TGTGCCAGCAGCGTAGGAAACACAGGGAACGGCTACACCTTC
TRBJ2-7	TRBV7-9	TRBD2	NA	CASSLPGLAGGPSYEQYF	TGTGCCAGCAGCTTACCCGGACTAGCGGGAGGGCCCTCCTACGAGCAGTACTTC
TRBJ2-7	TRBV7-2	NA	NA	CASSLGVGSYEQYF	TGTGCCAGCAGCTTAGGGGTAGGCTCCTACGAGCAGTACTTC
TRBJ1-1	TRBV29-1	NA	NA	CSAIRAGTQNEAFF	TGCAGCGCAATTCGAGCCGGGACACAGAATGAAGCTTTCTTT
TRBJ2-6	TRBV19	NA	NA	CASRVSGANVLTF	TGTGCCAGTAGGGTCTCTGGGGCCAACGTCCTGACTTTC
TRBJ1-2	TRBV27	NA	NA	CASSNKQGSNYGYTF	TGTGCCAGCAGTAACAAACAGGGTTCTAACTATGGCTACACCTTC
TRBJ2-1	TRBV7-9	TRBD2	NA	CASSPPPGTSGYNEQFF	TGTGCCAGCAGCCCTCCCCCGGGGACTAGCGGCTACAATGAGCAGTTCTTC
TRBJ2-2	TRBV7-9	TRBD1	once	CASRVDREVPNTGELFF	TGTGCCAGCCGGGTGGACAGGGAGGTACCGAACACCGGGGAGCTGTTTTTT
TRBJ1-2	TRBV19	NA	NA	CASKTDYGYTF	TGTGCCAGTAAGACAGACTATGGCTACACCTTC
TRBJ2-3	TRBV27	NA	NA	CASKEDKGLADTQYF	TGTGCCAGCAAAGAGGACAAGGGACTTGCAGATACGCAGTATTTT
TRBJ2-3	TRBV18	NA	NA	CASSPSNTDTQYF	TGTGCCAGCTCACCATCTAACACAGATACGCAGTATTTT
TRBJ1-2	TRBV7-9	NA	few	CASSLALWERTYGYTF	TGTGCCAGCAGCTTAGCGTTGTGGGAGAGGACCTATGGCTACACCTTC